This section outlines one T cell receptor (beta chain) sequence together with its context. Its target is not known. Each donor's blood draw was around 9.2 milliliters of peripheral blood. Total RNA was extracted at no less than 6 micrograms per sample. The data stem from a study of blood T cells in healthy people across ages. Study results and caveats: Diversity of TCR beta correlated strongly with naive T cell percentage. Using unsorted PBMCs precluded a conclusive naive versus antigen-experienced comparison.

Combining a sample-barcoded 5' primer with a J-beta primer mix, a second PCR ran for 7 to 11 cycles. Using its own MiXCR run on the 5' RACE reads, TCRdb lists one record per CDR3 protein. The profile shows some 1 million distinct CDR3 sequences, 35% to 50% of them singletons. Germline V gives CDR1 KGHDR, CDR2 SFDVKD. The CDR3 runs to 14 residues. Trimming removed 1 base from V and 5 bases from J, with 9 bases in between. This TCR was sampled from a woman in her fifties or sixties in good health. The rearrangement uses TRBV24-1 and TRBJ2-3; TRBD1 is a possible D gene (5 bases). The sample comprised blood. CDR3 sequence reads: CATSDFGAGDTQYF. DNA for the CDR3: TGTGCCACCAGTGATTTTGGGGCTGGAGATACGCAGTATTTT.